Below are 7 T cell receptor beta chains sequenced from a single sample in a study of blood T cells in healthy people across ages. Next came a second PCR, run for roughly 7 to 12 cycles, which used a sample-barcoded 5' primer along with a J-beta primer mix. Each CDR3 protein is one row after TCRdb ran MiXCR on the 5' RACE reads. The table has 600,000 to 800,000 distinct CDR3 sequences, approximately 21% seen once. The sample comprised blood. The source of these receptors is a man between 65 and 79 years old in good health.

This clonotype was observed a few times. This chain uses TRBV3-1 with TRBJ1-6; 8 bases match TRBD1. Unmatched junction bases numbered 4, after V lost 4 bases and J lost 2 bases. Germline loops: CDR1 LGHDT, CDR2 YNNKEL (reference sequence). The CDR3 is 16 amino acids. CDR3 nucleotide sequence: TGTGCCAGCAGCCGTGGACAGGGCGCCTATAATTCACCCCTCCACTTT. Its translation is CASSRGQGAYNSPLHF.

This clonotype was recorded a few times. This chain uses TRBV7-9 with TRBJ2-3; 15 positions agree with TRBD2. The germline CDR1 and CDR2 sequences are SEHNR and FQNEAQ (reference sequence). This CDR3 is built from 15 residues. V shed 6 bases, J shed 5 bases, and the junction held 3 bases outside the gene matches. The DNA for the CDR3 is TGTGCCAGCAGGGGACTAGCGGGAGGAGGAGATACGCAGTATTTT. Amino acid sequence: CASRGLAGGGDTQYF.

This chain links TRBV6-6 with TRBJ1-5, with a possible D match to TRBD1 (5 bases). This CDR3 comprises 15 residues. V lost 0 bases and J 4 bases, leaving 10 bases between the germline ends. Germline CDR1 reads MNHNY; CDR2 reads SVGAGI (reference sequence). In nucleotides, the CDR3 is TGTGCCAGCAGTTACTCGGGGCAGCCGAATCAGCCCCAGCATTTT. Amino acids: CASSYSGQPNQPQHF.

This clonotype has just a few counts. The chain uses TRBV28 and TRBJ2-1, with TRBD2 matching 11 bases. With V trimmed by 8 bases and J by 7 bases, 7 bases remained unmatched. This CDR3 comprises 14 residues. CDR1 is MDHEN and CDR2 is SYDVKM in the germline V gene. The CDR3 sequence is CASLIAGGTNEQFF. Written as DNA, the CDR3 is TGTGCCAGCCTCATAGCGGGAGGGACGAATGAGCAGTTCTTC.

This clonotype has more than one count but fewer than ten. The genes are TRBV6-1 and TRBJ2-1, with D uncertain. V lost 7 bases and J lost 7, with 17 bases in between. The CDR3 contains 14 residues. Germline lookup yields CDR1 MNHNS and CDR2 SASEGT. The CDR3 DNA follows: TGTGCCAGCACCCAAGTCTGGGCAGCAAATGAGCAGTTCTTC. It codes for CASTQVWAANEQFF.

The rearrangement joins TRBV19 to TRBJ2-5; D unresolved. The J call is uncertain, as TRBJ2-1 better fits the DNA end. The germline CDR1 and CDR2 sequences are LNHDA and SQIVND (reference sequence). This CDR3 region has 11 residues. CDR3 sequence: CASSISGEQFF. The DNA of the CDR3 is TGTGCCAGTAGTATCTCGGGTGAGCAGTTCTTC.

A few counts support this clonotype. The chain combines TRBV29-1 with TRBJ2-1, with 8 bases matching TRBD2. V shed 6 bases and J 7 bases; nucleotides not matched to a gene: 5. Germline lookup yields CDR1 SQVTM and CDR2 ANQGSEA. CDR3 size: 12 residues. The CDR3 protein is CSVRAGVNEQFF. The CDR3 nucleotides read TGCAGCGTCCGAGCGGGAGTGAATGAGCAGTTCTTC.